The present T cell receptor (beta chain) was sequenced within a study of T cell changes during pregnancy in multiple sclerosis (dated by TCRdb to about 2019). Broadly, across the study: In women with multiple sclerosis, the researchers looked at how the T cell repertoire shifted as pregnancy progressed.

On this clone itself: Its binding antigen is unknown. No much larger clone exists at a distance of one base, and base qualities are not known.

The receptor library was made with the immunoSEQ multiplex PCR assay. TCRdb obtained this table from immuneACCESS and retained in-frame rearrangements with V and J assigned. These tables miss some clones; where compared with another copy, unresolved V genes account for less than half of the shortfall, and the remainder is unexplained. The sample yields around 40,000 clones; 90% were counted once. 0.4% to 0.55% of the sample is held by the ten biggest clonotypes. The CDR3 starts with the cysteine, ends with the phenylalanine, and has 14 residues. Solely the CDR3 DNA is kept, with 42 bases framed from the first base. CDR1 and CDR2 (LGHNA, YSLEER) derive from the germline V gene. Trimming costs V 0 bases and J 5 bases, and their ends lie 10 bases apart.

Here the chain combines TRBV4-3 and TRBJ1-2; a tentative D call is TRBD1 (5 bases match). Here the sequenced sample was CD4+ T cells from peripheral blood mononuclear cells, taken in the first trimester of pregnancy. The source is a female donor in good health, enrolled as a control in a pregnancy study. The CDR3 region: CASSQDWDSYGYTF. The DNA sequence is as follows: TGCGCCAGCAGCCAAGATTGGGACTCTTATGGCTACACCTTC.